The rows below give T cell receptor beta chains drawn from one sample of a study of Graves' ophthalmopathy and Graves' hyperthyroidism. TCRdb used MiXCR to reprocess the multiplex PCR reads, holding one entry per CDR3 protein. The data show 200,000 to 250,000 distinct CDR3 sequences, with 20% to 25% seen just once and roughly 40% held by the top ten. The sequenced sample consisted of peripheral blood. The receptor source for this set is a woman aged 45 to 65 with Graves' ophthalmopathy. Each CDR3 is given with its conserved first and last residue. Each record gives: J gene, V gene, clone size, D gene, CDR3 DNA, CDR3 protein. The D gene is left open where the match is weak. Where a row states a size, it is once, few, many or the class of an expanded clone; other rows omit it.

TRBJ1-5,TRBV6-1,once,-,TGTGCCAGCAGCGAACAGGGCCAGGGGAATCAGCCCCAGCATTTT,CASSEQGQGNQPQHF
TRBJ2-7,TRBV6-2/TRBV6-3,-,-,TGTGCCAGCATGACGGGTCGCGGTTTCAGCTACGAGCAGTACTTC,CASMTGRGFSYEQYF
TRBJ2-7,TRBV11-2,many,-,TGTGCCAGCAGCCCCTTTGGGGGGTCGCACTACGAGCAGTACTTC,CASSPFGGSHYEQYF
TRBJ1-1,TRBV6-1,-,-,TGTGCCAGCACCCGACGGGCTATGAACACTGAAGCTTTCTTT,CASTRRAMNTEAFF
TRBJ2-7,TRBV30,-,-,TGTGCCTGGAGTGAACCCACCCGGGAGCAGTACTTC,CAWSEPTREQYF
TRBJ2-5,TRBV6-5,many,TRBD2,TGTGCCAGCAGTTACACTAGCGGGAGCGGGACCCAGTACTTC,CASSYTSGSGTQYF
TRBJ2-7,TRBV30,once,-,TGTGCCTGGAGGAGTCCCTACGAGCAGTACTTC,CAWRSPYEQYF
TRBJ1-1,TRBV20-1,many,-,TGCAGTGCTAGCTATACAGGGCCCACTGAAGCTTTCTTT,CSASYTGPTEAFF
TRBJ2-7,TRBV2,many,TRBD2,TGTGCCACCCTAGCGGGAGGTAACGAGCAGTACTTC,CATLAGGNEQYF
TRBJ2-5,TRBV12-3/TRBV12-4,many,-,TGTGCCAGCACCAACAGAATCCAAGAGACCCAGTACTTC,CASTNRIQETQYF
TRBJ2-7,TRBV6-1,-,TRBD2,TGTGCCAGCAGAACGAGACTAGCGGGAGAACACGAGCAGTACTTC,CASRTRLAGEHEQYF
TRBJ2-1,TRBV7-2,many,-,TGTGCCAGCAGCCCAGGGGGGTCTCAGTTCTTC,CASSPGGSQFF
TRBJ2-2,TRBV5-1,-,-,TGCGCCAGCAGCATGGACAGTCCCCTCGTTGTCTCCGGGGAGCTGTTTTTT,CASSMDSPLVVSGELFF
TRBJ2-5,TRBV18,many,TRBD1,TGTGCCAGCTCATCGACAGGGGGCGCAGAGACCCAGTACTTC,CASSSTGGAETQYF
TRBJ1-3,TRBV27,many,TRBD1,TGTGCCAGCAGTTCGACAGGGGCCTCTGGAAACACCATATATTTT,CASSSTGASGNTIYF
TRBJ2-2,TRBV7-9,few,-,TGTGCCAGCAGCCCCGCCCTGGAGTTCACCGGGGAGCTGTTTTTT,CASSPALEFTGELFF
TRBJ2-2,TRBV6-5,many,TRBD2,TGTGCCAGCAGTTACCCCGGGCTAGCGGGAGTCCCCGGGGAGCTGTTTTTT,CASSYPGLAGVPGELFF
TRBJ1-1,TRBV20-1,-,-,TGCAGTGCTAGATGGGTAGCCACTGAAGCTTTCTTT,CSARWVATEAFF
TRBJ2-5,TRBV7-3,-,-,TGTGCCAGCAGCTTCACAGGGATCGGTGAAGAGACACAGTACTTC,CASSFTGIGEETQYF
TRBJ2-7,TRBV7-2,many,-,TGTGCCAGCACGCGGGAAGCGAGCTCCTACGAGCAGTACTTC,CASTREASSYEQYF
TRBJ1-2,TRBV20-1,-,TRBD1,TGCAGTGCTAGAGAAACCCCGGGGACAGGGGCTACTAACTATGGCTACACCTTC,CSARETPGTGATNYGYTF
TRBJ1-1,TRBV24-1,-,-,TGTGCCACCATATCTGTCGGCACTGAAGCTTGCTTT,CATISVGTEACF
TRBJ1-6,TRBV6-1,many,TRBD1,TGTGCCAGCAGAGGACAGGGGAATTCACCCCTCCACTTT,CASRGQGNSPLHF
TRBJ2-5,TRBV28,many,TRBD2,TGTGCCAGCAGTTTCGGCGGGCGGTGGGGGGGAGAGACCCAGTACTTC,CASSFGGRWGGETQYF
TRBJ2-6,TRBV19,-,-,TGTGCCAGTAGTAACAGGGTTAGCTCTGGGGCCAACGTCCTGACTTTC,CASSNRVSSGANVLTF
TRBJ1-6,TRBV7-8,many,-,TGTGCCAGCAGCTTTAGCACAAATTCACCCCTCCACTTT,CASSFSTNSPLHF
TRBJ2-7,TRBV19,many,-,TGTGCCAGTAGCACTCACGGACTGGGGGAGCAGTACTTC,CASSTHGLGEQYF
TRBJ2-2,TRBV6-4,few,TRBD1,TGTGCCAGCAGTGAAGTGACAGGGGGCACCGGGGAGCTGTTTTTT,CASSEVTGGTGELFF
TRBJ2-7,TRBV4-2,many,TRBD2,TGTGCCAGCAGCCAAGATCTGAGTTCGGCGGGAGACTACGAGCAGTACTTC,CASSQDLSSAGDYEQYF
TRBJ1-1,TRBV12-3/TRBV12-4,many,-,TGTGCCAGCAGCCCCCACTGGGAGAACACTGAAGCTTTCTTT,CASSPHWENTEAFF
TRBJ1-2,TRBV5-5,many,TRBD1,TGTGCCAGCAGCTCGACGACAGGGTACTACACCTTC,CASSSTTGYYTF
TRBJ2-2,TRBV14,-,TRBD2,TGTGCCAGCAGCCTAGACCGGGGGACTAGCGGATACACCGGGGAGCTGTTTTTT,CASSLDRGTSGYTGELFF
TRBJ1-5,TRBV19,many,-,TGTGCCAGTATGATAACAGGGACTAGCAATCAGCCCCAGCATTTT,CASMITGTSNQPQHF
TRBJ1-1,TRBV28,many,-,TGTGCCAGCAGGGTTCACACTGAAGCTTTCTTT,CASRVHTEAFF
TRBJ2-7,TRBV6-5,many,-,TGTGCCAGCAGGGGGAAGGGGATCTACGAGCAGTACTTC,CASRGKGIYEQYF
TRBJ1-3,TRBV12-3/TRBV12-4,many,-,TGTGCCAGCATGTTATCCCTCTCTGGAAACACCATATATTTT,CASMLSLSGNTIYF
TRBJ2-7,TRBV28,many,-,TGTGCCAGCAGTCCGACGGGAGCCTACGAGCAGTACTTC,CASSPTGAYEQYF
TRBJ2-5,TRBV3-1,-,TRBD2,TGTGCCAGCAGCCAAAGACGACTAGCGGGAGAAGAGACCCAGTACTTC,CASSQRRLAGEETQYF
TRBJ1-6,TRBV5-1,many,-,TGCGCCAGCAGCCAAGGACCGAGTAATTCACCCCTCCACTTT,CASSQGPSNSPLHF
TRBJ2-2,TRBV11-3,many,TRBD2,TGTGCCAGCAGCTCACGGGGGGTTACTAGCGGGAGATTCACCGGGGAGCTGTTTTTT,CASSSRGVTSGRFTGELFF
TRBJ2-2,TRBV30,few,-,TGTGCCTGGAGAGCGACAGGGAACACCGGGGAGCTGTTTTTT,CAWRATGNTGELFF
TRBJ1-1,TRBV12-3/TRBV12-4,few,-,TGTGCCAGCAGTTTTCAGGGTCGGCTCACTGAGGCTTTCTTT,CASSFQGRLTEAFF
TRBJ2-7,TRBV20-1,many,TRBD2,TGCAGTGCCATAAAGGCCGGGACAGTCGGCGGGACTAGCCTCTACGAGCAGTACTTC,CSAIKAGTVGGTSLYEQYF
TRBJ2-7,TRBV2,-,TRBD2,TGTGCCAGCACCCATAGCGGGAGGGCCTTCGAGCAGTACTTC,CASTHSGRAFEQYF
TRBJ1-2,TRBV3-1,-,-,TGTGCCAGCAGCCAAGACCGCTTCTATGGCTACACCTTC,CASSQDRFYGYTF
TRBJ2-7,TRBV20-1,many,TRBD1,TGCAGTGCTACAAGGGGGCCTTCGTCCTACGAGCAGTACTTC,CSATRGPSSYEQYF
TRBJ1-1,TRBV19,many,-,TGTGCCAGTAGTATAGAGCGGCAGAACACTGAAGCTTTCTTT,CASSIERQNTEAFF
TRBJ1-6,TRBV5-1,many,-,TGCGCCAGCAGTCCGACAGGCTTAGACTCACCCCTCCACTTT,CASSPTGLDSPLHF
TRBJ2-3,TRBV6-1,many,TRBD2,TGTGCCAGCAGTGAACTAGCGGGGAGCGGGGATACGCAGTATTTT,CASSELAGSGDTQYF
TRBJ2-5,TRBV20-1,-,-,TGCAGTGCCACCTCGGACCCTCGGGTAGAGACCCAGTACTTC,CSATSDPRVETQYF
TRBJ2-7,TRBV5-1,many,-,TGCGCCAGCAGCTTGGGCACAGCAAAATACGAGCAGTACTTC,CASSLGTAKYEQYF
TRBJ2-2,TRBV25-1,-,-,TGTGCCAGCAGTGATATTAGGAACACCGGGGAGCTGTTTTTT,CASSDIRNTGELFF
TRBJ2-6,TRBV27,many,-,TGTGCCAGCCGCCCTTGGGTCGGAGGGGATCCTGGGGCCAACGTCCTGACTTTC,CASRPWVGGDPGANVLTF
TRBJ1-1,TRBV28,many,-,TGTGCCAGCAGAGTTAGGGGGGGAGCTTTCTTT,CASRVRGGAFF
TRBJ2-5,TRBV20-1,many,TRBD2,TGCAGTGCTAGATGGCCCTCTGGCGGGAGTGAGGAGACCCAGTACTTC,CSARWPSGGSEETQYF